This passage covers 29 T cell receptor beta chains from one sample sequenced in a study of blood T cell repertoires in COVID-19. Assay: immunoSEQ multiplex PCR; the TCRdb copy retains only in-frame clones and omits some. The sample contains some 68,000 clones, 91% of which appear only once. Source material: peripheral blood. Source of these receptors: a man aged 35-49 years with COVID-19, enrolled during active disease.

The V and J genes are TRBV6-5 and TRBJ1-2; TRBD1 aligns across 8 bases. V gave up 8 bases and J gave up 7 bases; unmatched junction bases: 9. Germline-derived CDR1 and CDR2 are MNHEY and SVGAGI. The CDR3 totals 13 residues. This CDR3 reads CASRPTGGVGYTF. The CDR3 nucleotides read TGTGCCAGCCGTCCCACAGGGGGAGTTGGCTACACCTTC.

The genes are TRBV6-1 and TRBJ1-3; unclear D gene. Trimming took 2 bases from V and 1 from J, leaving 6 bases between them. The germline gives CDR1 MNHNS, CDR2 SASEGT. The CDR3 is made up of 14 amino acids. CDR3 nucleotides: TGTGCCAGCAGTGAATATCTGTCTGGAAACACCATATATTTT. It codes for CASSEYLSGNTIYF.

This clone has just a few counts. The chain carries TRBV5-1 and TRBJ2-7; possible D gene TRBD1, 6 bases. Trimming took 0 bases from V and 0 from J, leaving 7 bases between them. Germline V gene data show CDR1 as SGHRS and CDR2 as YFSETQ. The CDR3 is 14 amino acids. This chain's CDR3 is CASSLEDSSYEQYF. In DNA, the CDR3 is TGCGCCAGCAGCTTGGAGGACAGCTCCTACGAGCAGTACTTC. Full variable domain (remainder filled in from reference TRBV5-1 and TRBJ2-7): KAGVTQTPRYLIKTRGQQVTLSCSPISGHRSVSWYQQTPGQGLQFLFEYFSETQRNKGNFPGRFSGRQFSNSRSEMNVSTLELGDSALYLCASSLEDSSYEQYFGPGTRLTVT.

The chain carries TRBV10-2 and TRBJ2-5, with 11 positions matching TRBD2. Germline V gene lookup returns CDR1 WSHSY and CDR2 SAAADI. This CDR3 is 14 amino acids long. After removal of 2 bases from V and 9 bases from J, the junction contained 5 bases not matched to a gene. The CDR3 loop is CASSEVAGGRAQYF. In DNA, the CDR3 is TGCGCCAGCAGTGAGGTAGCGGGGGGGCGGGCCCAGTACTTC.

The CDR3 reads CASSLTGRNQPQHF. CDR3 sequence (DNA): TGTGCCAGCAGCTTAACAGGGCGCAATCAGCCCCAGCATTTT. The chain combines TRBV13 with TRBJ1-5; weak D call: TRBD1 (6 bases). Germline CDR1 is PRHDT and CDR2 is FYEKMQ (reference sequence). V lost 2 bases, J lost 2 bases, and 7 bases lay in between. The CDR3 sequence is 14 residues long.

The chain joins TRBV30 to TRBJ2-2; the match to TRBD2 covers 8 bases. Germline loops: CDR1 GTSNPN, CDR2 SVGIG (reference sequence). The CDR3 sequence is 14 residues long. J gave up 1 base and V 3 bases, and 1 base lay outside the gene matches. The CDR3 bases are TGTGCCTGGAGGCTAGCGGGGAACACCGGGGAGCTGTTTTTT. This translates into CAWRLAGNTGELFF. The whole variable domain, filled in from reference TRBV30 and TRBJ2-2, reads SQTIHQWPATLVQPVGSPLSLECTVEGTSNPNLYWYRQAAGRGLQLLFYSVGIGQISSEVPQNLSASRPQDRQFILSSKKLLLSDSGFYLCAWRLAGNTGELFFGEGSRLTVL.

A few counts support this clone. The CDR3, as DNA: TGTGCCAGCAGCTTGCGGGGACAGATATTTAGCAATCAGCCCCAGCATTTT. Its protein product is CASSLRGQIFSNQPQHF. V gene TRBV5-6 combines with J gene TRBJ1-5; 7 positions match TRBD1. In germline, CDR1 is SGHDT, CDR2 YYEEEE. V lost 1 base and J lost 0; bases outside the gene matches: 7. The CDR3 contains 17 residues.

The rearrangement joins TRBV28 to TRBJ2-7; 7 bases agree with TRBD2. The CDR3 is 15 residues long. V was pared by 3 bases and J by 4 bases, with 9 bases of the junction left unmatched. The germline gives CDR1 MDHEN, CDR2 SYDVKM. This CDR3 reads CASSLGGNAGYEQYF. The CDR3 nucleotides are TGTGCCAGCAGTTTGGGAGGGAACGCCGGATACGAGCAGTACTTC.

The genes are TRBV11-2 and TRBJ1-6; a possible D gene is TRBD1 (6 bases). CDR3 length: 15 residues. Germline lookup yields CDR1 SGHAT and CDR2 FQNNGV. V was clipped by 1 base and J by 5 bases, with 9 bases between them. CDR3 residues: CASSLGAGDNSPLHF. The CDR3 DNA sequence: TGTGCCAGCAGCTTAGGGGCAGGGGATAATTCACCCCTCCACTTT.

CDR3 in amino acids: CASSSPTPGAEAFF. The CDR3, as DNA: TGTGCCAGCAGTTCTCCGACCCCGGGGGCTGAAGCTTTCTTT. V and J are TRBV6-5 and TRBJ1-1; tentative D call: TRBD1 (5 bases). This CDR3 comprises 14 residues. Trimming stripped 4 bases from V and 6 bases from J, with 15 bases between. Germline CDR1 and CDR2: MNHEY and SVGAGI.

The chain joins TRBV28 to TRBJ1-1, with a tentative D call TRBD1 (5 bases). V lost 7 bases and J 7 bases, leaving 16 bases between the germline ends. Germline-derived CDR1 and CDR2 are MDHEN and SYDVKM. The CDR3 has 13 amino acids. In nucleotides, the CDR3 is TGTGCCAGCACCCCCGACAGTACACTTGAAGCTTTCTTT. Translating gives CASTPDSTLEAFF.

As DNA, the CDR3 is TGTGCCAGCAGCGCGGGACTAGCTTACAATGAGCAGTTCTTC. This gives the protein CASSAGLAYNEQFF. The V call is TRBV7-2, the J call TRBJ2-1, with TRBD2 matching over 9 bases. This CDR3 contains 14 residues. Losses at the gene ends were 5 bases for V and 4 bases for J; bases not matched to a gene: 3. Germline values: CDR1 SGHTA, CDR2 FQGNSA.

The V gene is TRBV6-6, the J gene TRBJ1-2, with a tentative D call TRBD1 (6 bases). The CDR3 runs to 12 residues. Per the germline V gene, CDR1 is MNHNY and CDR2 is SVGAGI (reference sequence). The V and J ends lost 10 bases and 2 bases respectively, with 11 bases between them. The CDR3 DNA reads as TGTGCCACCCGCACAGGGAACTATGGCTACACCTTC. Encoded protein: CATRTGNYGYTF.

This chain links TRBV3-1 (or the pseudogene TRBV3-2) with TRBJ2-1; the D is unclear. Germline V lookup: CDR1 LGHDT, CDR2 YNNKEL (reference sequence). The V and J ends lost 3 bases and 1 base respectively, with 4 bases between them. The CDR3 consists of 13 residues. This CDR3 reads CASSHSSYNEQFF. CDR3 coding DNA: TGTGCCAGCAGCCACAGTTCCTACAATGAGCAGTTCTTC.

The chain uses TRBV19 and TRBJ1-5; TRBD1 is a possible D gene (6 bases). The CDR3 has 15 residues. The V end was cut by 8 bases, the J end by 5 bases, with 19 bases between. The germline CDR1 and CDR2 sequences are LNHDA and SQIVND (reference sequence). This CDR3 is CASHPSHRQDQPQHF. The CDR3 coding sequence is TGTGCCAGTCATCCCTCTCACAGACAGGATCAGCCCCAGCATTTT.

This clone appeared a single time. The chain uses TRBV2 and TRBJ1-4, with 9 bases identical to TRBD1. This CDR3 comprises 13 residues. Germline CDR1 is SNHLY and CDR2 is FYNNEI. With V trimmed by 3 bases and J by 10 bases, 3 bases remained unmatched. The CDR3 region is CASSEPGQGKLFF. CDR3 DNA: TGTGCCAGCAGTGAGCCGGGACAGGGAAAACTGTTTTTT.

The CDR3 nucleotides are TGTGCCAGCTCACCGACAGGCGAAGCTTTCTTT. Its translation: CASSPTGEAFF. The rearrangement joins TRBV18 to TRBJ1-1; D is perhaps TRBD1 (6 bases). Trimming shortened V by 3 bases and J by 8 bases, and 7 bases separated the two germline ends. This CDR3 contains 11 residues. Looked up from germline, CDR1 is KGHSH and CDR2 is LQKENI. Looking up the rest from reference TRBV18 and TRBJ1-1 gives the full variable domain: NAGVMQNPRHLVRRRGQEARLRCSPMKGHSHVYWYRQLPEEGLKFMVYLQKENIIDESGMPKERFSAEFPKEGPSILRIQQVVRGDSAAYFCASSPTGEAFFGQGTRLTVV.

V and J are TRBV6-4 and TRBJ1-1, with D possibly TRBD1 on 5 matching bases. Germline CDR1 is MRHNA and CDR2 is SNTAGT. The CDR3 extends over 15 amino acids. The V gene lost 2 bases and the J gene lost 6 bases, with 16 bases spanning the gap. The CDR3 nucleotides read TGTGCCAGCAGTGACAGGGGTCAGAAAGTCCCTGAAGCTTTCTTT. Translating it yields CASSDRGQKVPEAFF.

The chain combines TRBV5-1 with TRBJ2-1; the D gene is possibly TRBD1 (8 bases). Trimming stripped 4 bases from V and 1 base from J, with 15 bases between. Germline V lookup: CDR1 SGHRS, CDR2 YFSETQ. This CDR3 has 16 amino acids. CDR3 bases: TGCGCCAGCAGCCCCGGGGGGACAGGATCCTACAATGAGCAGTTCTTC. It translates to CASSPGGTGSYNEQFF.

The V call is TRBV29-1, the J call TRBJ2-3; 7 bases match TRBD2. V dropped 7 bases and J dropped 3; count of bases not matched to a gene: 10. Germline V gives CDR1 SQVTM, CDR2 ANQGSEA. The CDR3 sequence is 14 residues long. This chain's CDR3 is CSGNGGTGTDTQYF. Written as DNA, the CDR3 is TGCAGCGGCAACGGGGGGACGGGGACAGATACGCAGTATTTT.

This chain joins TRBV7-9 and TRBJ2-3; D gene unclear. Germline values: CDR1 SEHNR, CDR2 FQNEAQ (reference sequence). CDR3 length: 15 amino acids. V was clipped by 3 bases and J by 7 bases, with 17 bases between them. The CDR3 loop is CASSLETVISNTQYF. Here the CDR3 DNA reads TGTGCCAGCAGCTTGGAGACCGTCATTTCTAATACGCAGTATTTT. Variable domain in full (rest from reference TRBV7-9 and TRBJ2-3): DTGVSQNPRHKITKRGQNVTFRCDPISEHNRLYWYRQTLGQGPEFLTYFQNEAQLEKSRLLSDRFSAERPKGSFSTLEIQRTEQGDSAMYLCASSLETVISNTQYFGPGTRLTVL.

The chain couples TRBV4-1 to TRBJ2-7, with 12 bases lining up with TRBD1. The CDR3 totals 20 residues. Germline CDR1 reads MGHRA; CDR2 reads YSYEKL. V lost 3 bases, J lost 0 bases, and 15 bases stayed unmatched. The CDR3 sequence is CASSHRLGTGGSFGSYEQYF. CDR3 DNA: TGCGCCAGCAGCCACCGTTTAGGGACAGGGGGCAGTTTCGGCTCCTACGAGCAGTACTTC.

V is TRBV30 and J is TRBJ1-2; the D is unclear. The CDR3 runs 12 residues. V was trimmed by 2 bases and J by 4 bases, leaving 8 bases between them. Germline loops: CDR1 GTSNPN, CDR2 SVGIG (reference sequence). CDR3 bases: TGTGCCTGGAGTAACAGTCTCTATGGCTACACCTTC. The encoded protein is CAWSNSLYGYTF.

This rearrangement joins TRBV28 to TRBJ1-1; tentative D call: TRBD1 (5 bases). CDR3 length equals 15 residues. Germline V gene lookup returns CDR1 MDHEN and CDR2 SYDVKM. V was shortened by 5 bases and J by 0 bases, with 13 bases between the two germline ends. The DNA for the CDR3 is TGTGCCAGCAGTCCGCTGACAGCCATGAACACTGAAGCTTTCTTT. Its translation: CASSPLTAMNTEAFF.

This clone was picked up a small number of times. The CDR3 reads CASSPLGQGAKEQYF. The CDR3 nucleotides are TGTGCCAGTAGTCCCTTGGGACAGGGGGCAAAGGAGCAGTACTTC. The rearrangement joins TRBV19 to TRBJ2-7; 12 positions match TRBD1. The CDR3 runs to 15 residues. CDR1 is LNHDA and CDR2 is SQIVND in the germline V gene (reference sequence). J was trimmed by 7 bases and V by 5 bases; bases with no gene match: 9. Together with reference TRBV19 and TRBJ2-7, the CDR3 gives the full variable domain: DGGITQSPKYLFRKEGQNVTLSCEQNLNHDAMYWYRQDPGQGLRLIYYSQIVNDFQKGDIAEGYSVSREKKESFPLTVTSAQKNPTAFYLCASSPLGQGAKEQYFGPGTRLTVT.

The CDR3: CASSPDRGYEKLFF. The CDR3 nucleotides are TGTGCCAGCAGCCCAGACAGGGGTTATGAAAAACTGTTTTTT. The chain uses TRBV9 and TRBJ1-4, with 8 bases that match TRBD1. Germline V gives CDR1 SGDLS, CDR2 YYNGEE. The V and J ends lost 4 bases and 6 bases, in that order; junction bases with no gene match: 5. The CDR3 consists of 14 residues.

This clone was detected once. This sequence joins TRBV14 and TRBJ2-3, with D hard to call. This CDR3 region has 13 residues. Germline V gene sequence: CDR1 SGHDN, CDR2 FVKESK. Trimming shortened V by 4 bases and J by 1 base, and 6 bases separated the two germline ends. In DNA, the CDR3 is TGTGCCAGCAGCCCCCTTGGCACAGATACGCAGTATTTT. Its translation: CASSPLGTDTQYF.

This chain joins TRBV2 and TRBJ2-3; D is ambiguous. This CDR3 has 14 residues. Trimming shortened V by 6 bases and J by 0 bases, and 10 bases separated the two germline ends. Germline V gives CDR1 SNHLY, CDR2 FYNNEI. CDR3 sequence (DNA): TGTGCCAGCAGACCACTCACGAGCACAGATACGCAGTATTTT. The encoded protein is CASRPLTSTDTQYF.

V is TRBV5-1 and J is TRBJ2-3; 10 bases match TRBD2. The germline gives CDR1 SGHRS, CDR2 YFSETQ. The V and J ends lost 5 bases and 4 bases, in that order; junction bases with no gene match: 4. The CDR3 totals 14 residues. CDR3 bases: TGCGCCAGCAGGGGTGGGACTAGCGCAGATACGCAGTATTTT. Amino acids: CASRGGTSADTQYF.